This TCR beta chain originates from a study of blood T cell repertoires in COVID-19. As for the study in general: The origin of the acute and convalescent COVID-19 samples was the United States, Italy and Spain. Sample material is recorded as cDNA or gDNA derived from T cells, B-cell-depleted T cells, or PBMCs.

CDR1 and CDR2 from the germline V gene are MGHDK and SYGVNS. The V end was cut by 5 bases, the J end by 7 bases, with 8 bases between. This CDR3 is 12 amino acids long. Original data processing: Reference gene primers were amplified, and this amplification served to estimate nucleated cell counts. The protocol was immunoSEQ multiplex PCR, while the TCRdb copy is restricted to in-frame clones and leaves out a portion. That table is the source of V, J and clone size, and D and trimming were worked out from the DNA. The sample has approximately 440,000 clones, about 87% seen once. Patients at the Seattle site were enrolled during active infection and followed longitudinally.

Sequencing was performed on peripheral blood. This TCR was sampled from a woman aged 45-65 years with COVID-19, enrolled during active disease. The chain is built from TRBV25-1 and TRBJ1-4; D uncertain. CDR3 DNA: TGTGCCAGCAGTCCCGGGGTTGAAAAACTGTTTTTT. As protein: CASSPGVEKLFF.